This entry concerns a single TCR beta chain. This receptor's antigen is unknown. No much larger clone exists at a distance of one base, and base qualities are not known. TCRbeta CDR3 regions were amplified from genomic DNA by means of the immunoSEQ Assay, a bias-controlled multiplex PCR. Regarding the original processing steps: The number of nucleated cells in each sample was estimated from the amplification of reference gene primers within the assay. To quantify the absolute abundance of each unique TCRbeta CDR3 rearrangement, sequence reads were collapsed and filtered. Productive Simpson clonality was computed per sample as the square root of Simpson's diversity index over productive rearrangements. In its TCRdb copy, this immuneACCESS table keeps in-frame sequences only and misses some clones. Where compared with another copy, unresolved V genes explain less than half of these, and the others have no known cause. That table furnishes V, J and clone size, whereas the DNA furnished D and trimming. A total of 150,000 to 200,000 clones appear in this sample, 80% to 85% of them only once. The ten top clones hold 10% to 15% of the sample.

V loses 3 bases, J loses 4 bases, and the germline ends lie 7 bases apart. The CDR3, from cysteine to phenylalanine, totals 13 residues. Left in the record is the CDR3 DNA by itself, 39 bases read in frame from the first base. Looking up the germline V gene (reference sequence) yields CDR1 PRHDT and CDR2 FYEKMQ. Participants in the prospective study were aged roughly 18 to 89 years, lived in more than 20 United States geographic areas, and enrolled through a virtual design. In the prospective study, participants were assigned to cohorts based on the clinical history participants reported in a screening survey and a study questionnaire. Recovered participants in ImmuneRACE Cohort 3 were defined as having two consecutive negative NP/OP PCR tests, clearance from a healthcare professional, or resolution of symptoms. Each participant in the prospective study had whole blood, serum and a nasopharyngeal or oropharyngeal swab collected by mobile phlebotomists. Participants in the prospective study had the option to provide additional blood draws and questionnaires over an approximately 2-month period. Prospective study blood samples were shipped either frozen or at room temperature before DNA extraction.

The data stem from a study of blood T cell repertoires in COVID-19 (dated by TCRdb to 2020 to 2021). Describing the broader study: The collaborator samples originated in the United States, Italy and Spain and spanned the acute and convalescent phases of COVID-19. The prospective study material was composed of cDNA or gDNA derived from T cells, B-cell-depleted T cells, or PBMCs. Deeply sampled blood TCRbeta repertoires from subjects exposed to, actively infected with, or recovered from COVID-19 were included in the dataset. The repertoires were made available in a free public database intended to serve as a resource for research on the immune response to SARS-CoV-2. Samples came from the ongoing ImmuneRACE study (first 160 participants) plus 1,254 subjects from 6 global collaborators. A de-identified subject ID, COVID-19 status, age in years and sex were almost always included in the sample metadata. Where available, HLA class I and class II types were taken from metadata supplied by the sample provider and were not determined by assay-based typing.

General findings and caveats noted by the study authors: How much clinical and demographic metadata was included differed by source and by participant, and the metadata was provided uncurated.

Sequenced: PBMCs or T cells enriched from blood (not recorded which). The V and J genes are TRBV13 and TRBJ2-1; the D gene is possibly TRBD2, with 6 bases matching. The TCR comes from an older woman who had recovered from COVID-19. The bases are TGTGCCAGCAGCTTCGGGAGTTACAATGAGCAGTTCTTC. Its coded protein is CASSFGSYNEQFF.